This T cell receptor beta chain stems from a study of long-term antiretroviral therapy in people with HIV. Regarding the study as a whole: Information on adherence to ART, viral resistance or therapy changes was unavailable. The study collected blood between 2004 and 2017, possibly under older ART regimens. Clones that expanded before ART (that is, prior to treatment) dominated the repertoire at all time points.

A word on this clone: Its antigen is currently unknown.

Germline V gives CDR1 GTSNPN, CDR2 SVGIG (reference sequence). CDR3 length equals 14 residues. Survey-level resolution applied to immunoSEQ assay v3.0. Profiled with immunoSEQ multiplex PCR; TCRdb holds only in-frame clones, not every one. The sample has some 18,000 clones, approximately 80% seen once; the top ten hold more than 15%. Each HIV-infected participant was given treatment in the United States. The chain joins TRBV30 to TRBJ2-2; D possibly corresponds to TRBD2 (5 bases). This clonotype was sampled from a woman aged 18 to 35 with HIV. The source material was unsorted PBMCs, sampled 0.6 years after starting antiretroviral therapy. The DNA for the CDR3 is TGTGCACGAGGCACGAGCGGCGACACCGGGGAGCTGTTTTTT. This sequence encodes CARGTSGDTGELFF. The full variable domain, with the rest looked up from reference TRBV30 and TRBJ2-2, is SQTIHQWPATLVQPVGSPLSLECTVEGTSNPNLYWYRQAAGRGLQLLFYSVGIGQISSEVPQNLSASRPQDRQFILSSKKLLLSDSGFYLCARGTSGDTGELFFGEGSRLTVL.